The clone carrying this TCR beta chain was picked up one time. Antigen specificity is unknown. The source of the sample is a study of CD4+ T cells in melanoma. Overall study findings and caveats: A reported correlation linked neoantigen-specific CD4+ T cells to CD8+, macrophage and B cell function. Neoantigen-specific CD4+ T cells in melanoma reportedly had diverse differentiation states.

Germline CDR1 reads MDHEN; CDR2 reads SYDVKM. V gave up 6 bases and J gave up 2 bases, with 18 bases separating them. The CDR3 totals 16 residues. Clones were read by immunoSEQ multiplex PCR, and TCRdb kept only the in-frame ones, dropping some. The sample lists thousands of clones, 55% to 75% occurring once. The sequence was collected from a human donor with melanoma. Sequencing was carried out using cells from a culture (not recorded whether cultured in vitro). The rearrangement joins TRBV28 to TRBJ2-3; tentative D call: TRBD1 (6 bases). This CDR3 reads CASRLYLGGTTDTQYF. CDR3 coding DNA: TGTGCCAGCAGACTATATCTAGGGGGTACCACAGATACGCAGTATTTT.